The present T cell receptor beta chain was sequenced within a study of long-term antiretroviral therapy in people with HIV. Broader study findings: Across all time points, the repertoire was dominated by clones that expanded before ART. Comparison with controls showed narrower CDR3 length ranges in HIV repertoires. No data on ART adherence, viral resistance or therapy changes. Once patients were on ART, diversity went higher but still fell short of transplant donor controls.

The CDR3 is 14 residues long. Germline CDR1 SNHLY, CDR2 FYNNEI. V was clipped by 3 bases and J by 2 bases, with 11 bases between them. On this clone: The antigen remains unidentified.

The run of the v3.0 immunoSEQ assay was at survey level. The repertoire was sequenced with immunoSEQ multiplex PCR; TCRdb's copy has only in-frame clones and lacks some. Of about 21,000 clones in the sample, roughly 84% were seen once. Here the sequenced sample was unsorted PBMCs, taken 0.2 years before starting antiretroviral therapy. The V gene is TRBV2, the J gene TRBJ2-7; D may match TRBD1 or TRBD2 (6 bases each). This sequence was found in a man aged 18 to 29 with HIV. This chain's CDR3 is CASSEEGVTYEQYF. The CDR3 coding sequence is TGTGCCAGCAGTGAGGAGGGGGTCACCTACGAGCAGTACTTC.